This is a list of T cell receptor beta chains from one sample in a study of Ad26.COV2.S vaccination and SARS-CoV-2 variants. The repertoire was sequenced with immunoSEQ multiplex PCR; TCRdb's copy has only in-frame clones and lacks some. The profile shows approximately 450,000 clones, 90% of them singletons. The specimen comprised peripheral blood, sampled in a trial of Ad26.COV2.S vaccine versus placebo. These receptors came from a person between 18 and 65 years old who received the Ad26.COV2.S COVID-19 vaccine or a placebo. Both conserved end residues are part of each CDR3. The D gene is left open where the match is weak. Expanded clones get a size class; other rows say once, few or many, or leave the size out.

v_gene	abundance	j_gene	d_gene	CDR3nt	CDR3aa
TRBV4-3	NA	TRBJ1-6	TRBD1	TGCGCCAGCAGTATGACAGGGGGCAAAGATTCACCCCTCCACTTT	CASSMTGGKDSPLHF
TRBV28	NA	TRBJ2-3	TRBD2	TGTGCCAGCAGCCCTCCTTTAGCGGGACCTAGCACAGATACGCAGTATTTT	CASSPPLAGPSTDTQYF
TRBV5-1	NA	TRBJ1-4	NA	TGCGCCAGCAGCCCCCTTGGGGGAGCGGGGCGTGAAAAACTGTTTTTT	CASSPLGGAGREKLFF
TRBV11-2	NA	TRBJ2-5	TRBD2	TGTGCCAGCAAAGCTAGCGGGACTGAGACCCAGTACTTC	CASKASGTETQYF
TRBV7-2	once	TRBJ2-7	TRBD2	TGTGCCAGCAGCTTAGGACTAGCGGGTAGCTCCTACGAGCAGTACTTC	CASSLGLAGSSYEQYF
TRBV29-1	NA	TRBJ2-5	NA	TGCAGCGTTGAACAGGTATTGGCGACCCAGTACTTC	CSVEQVLATQYF
TRBV7-9	NA	TRBJ2-1	TRBD1	TGTGCCAGCAGCTTAGCGCTCAGGGGGCACTACAATGAGCAGTTCTTC	CASSLALRGHYNEQFF
TRBV9	NA	TRBJ2-7	NA	TGTGCCAGCAGCGTAGGGTCCTCCGCCCGCGAGCAGTACTTC	CASSVGSSAREQYF
TRBV11-2	NA	TRBJ1-2	NA	TGTGCCAGCAGCTTAGGCGGGCGGGTCGGCTACACCTTC	CASSLGGRVGYTF
TRBV29-1	NA	TRBJ2-3	NA	TGCAGCGTCTACCGGGACTCTCATACGCAGTATTTT	CSVYRDSHTQYF
TRBV7-9	NA	TRBJ2-1	NA	TGTGCCAGCAGTCGGAGACCATACAATGAGCAGTTCTTC	CASSRRPYNEQFF
TRBV19	NA	TRBJ2-7	TRBD2	TGTGCCAGTAGCGAACCGGGAGGCGGGACCTACGAGCAGTACTTC	CASSEPGGGTYEQYF
TRBV30	once	TRBJ1-2	NA	TGTGCCTGGATATCCCGGACAAACTATGGCTACACCTTC	CAWISRTNYGYTF
TRBV11-2	NA	TRBJ1-1	NA	TGTGCCAGCAGCCTCCACAGGGTTTGGGACACTGAAGCTTTCTTT	CASSLHRVWDTEAFF